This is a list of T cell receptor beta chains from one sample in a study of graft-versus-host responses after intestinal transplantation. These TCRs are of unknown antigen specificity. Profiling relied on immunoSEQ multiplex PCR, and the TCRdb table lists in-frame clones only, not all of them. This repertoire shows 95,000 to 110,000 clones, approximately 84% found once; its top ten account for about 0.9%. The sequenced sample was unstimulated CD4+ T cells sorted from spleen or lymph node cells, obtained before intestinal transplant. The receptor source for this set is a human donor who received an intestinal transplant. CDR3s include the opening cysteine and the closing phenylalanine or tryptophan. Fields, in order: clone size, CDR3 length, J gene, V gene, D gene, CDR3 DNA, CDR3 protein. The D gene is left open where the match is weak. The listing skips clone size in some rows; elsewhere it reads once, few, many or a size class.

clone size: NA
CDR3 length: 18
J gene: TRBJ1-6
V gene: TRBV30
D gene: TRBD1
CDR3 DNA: TGTGCCTACGACCGGGACAGGGGCCTTGAGTTCCATAATTCACCCCTCCACTTT
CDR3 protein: CAYDRDRGLEFHNSPLHF

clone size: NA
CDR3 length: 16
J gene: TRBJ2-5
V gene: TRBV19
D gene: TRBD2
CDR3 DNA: TGTGCCAGTAGTATATTTCGGCGGGGGGGCGGTGAGACCCAGTACTTC
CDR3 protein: CASSIFRRGGGETQYF

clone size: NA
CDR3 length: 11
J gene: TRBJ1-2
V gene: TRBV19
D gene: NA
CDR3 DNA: TGTGCCAGTAGGCAGGGTCATGGCTACACCTTC
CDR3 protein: CASRQGHGYTF

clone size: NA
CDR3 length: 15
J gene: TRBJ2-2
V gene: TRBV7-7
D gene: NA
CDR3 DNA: TGTGCCAGCAGCCCACAGCCGGGAGACACCGGGGAGCTGTTTTTT
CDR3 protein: CASSPQPGDTGELFF

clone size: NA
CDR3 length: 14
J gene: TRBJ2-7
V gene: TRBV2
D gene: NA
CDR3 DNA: TGTGCCAGCAATGTCCCCAGGGCACCCTACGAGCAGTACTTC
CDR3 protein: CASNVPRAPYEQYF

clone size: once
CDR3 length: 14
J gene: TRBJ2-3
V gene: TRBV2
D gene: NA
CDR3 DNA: TGTGCCAGCAGTGCATCAGGGGGCACAGATACGCAGTATTTT
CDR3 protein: CASSASGGTDTQYF

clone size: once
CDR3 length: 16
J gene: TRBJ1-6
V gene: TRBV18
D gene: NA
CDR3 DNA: TGTGCCAGCTCACCATTGCCCGGCCAGCCAAATTCACCCCTCCACTTT
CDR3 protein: CASSPLPGQPNSPLHF

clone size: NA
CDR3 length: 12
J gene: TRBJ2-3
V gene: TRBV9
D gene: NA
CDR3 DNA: TGTGCCAGCAGCGTAGCCCCAGATACGCAGTATTTT
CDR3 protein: CASSVAPDTQYF

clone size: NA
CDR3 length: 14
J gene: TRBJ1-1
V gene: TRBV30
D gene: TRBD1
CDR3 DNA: TGTGCCTGGAGCAGGGGGGGCGGTGACACTGAAGCTTTCTTT
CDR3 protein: CAWSRGGGDTEAFF

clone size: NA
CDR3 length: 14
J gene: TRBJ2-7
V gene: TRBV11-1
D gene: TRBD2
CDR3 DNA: TGTGCCAGCAGCTCCGGACTAGCGGGGGCCGAGCAGTACTTC
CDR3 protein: CASSSGLAGAEQYF

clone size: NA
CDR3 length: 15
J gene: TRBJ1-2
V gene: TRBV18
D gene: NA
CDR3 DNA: TGTGCCAGCTCATCCCGGACGGAATTTAACTATGGCTACACCTTC
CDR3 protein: CASSSRTEFNYGYTF

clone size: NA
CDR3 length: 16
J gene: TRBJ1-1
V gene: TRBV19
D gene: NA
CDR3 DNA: TGTGCCAGTAGTATAGATCTGTGGAACATGAACACTGAAGCTTTCTTT
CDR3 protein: CASSIDLWNMNTEAFF

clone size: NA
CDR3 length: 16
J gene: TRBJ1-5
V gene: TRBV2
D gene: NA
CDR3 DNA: TGTGCCAGCAGCAGAGGGACTCAACATGGCAATCAGCCCCAGCATTTT
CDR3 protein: CASSRGTQHGNQPQHF

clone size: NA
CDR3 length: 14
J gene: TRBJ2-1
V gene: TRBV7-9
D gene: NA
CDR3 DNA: TGTGCCAGCAGCCCAGGACTTAAAAACAATGAGCAGTTCTTC
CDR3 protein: CASSPGLKNNEQFF

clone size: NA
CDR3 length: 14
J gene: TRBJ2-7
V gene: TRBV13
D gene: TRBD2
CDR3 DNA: TGTGCCAGCAGCTTACTAGCGGGGGGCTACGAGCAGTACTTC
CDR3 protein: CASSLLAGGYEQYF

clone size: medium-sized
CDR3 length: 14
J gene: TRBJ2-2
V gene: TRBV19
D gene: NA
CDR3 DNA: TGTGCCAGTAGTGCCCGGACTGGTGGCGGGGAGCTGTTTTTT
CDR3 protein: CASSARTGGGELFF

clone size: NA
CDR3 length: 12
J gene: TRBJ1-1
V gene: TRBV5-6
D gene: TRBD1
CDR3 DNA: TGTGCCAGCAGCTGGTATACAGGGGAGGCTTTCTTT
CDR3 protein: CASSWYTGEAFF

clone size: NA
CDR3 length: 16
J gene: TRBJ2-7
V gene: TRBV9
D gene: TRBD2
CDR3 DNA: TGTGCCAGCAGCGTAGGGGGCGGGAGATCCTTGTACGAGCAGTACTTC
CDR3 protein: CASSVGGGRSLYEQYF

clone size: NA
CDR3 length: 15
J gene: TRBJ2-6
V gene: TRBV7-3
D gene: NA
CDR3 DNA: TGTGCCAGCAGCGAAGGGGTCTCTGGGGCCAACGTCCTGACTTTC
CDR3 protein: CASSEGVSGANVLTF

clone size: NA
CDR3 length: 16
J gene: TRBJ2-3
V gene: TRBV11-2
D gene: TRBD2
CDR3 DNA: TGTGCCAGCAGCTCGCTAGCGGGAGGGAGCACAGATACGCAGTATTTT
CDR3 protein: CASSSLAGGSTDTQYF

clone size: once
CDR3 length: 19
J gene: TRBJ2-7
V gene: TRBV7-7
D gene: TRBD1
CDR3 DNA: TGTGCCAGCAGCTCGTTGCCGCGAAGGGGGCTAAATCAGGGCTACGAGCAGTACTTC
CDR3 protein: CASSSLPRRGLNQGYEQYF

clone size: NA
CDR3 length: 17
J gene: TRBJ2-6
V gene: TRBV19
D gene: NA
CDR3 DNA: TGTGCCAGTAGTATCGGGGGCGCAGGCTCTGGGGCCAACGTCCTGACTTTC
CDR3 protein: CASSIGGAGSGANVLTF

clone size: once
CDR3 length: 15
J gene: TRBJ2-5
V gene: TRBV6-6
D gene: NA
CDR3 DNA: TGTGCCAGCAGCCACCGCTCAACCCGGGAAGAGACCCAGTACTTC
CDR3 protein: CASSHRSTREETQYF

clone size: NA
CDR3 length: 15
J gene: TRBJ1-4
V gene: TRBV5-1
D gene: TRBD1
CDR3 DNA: TGCGCCAGCAGCTTACAGGGGAGGGGAAATGAAAAACTGTTTTTT
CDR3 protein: CASSLQGRGNEKLFF

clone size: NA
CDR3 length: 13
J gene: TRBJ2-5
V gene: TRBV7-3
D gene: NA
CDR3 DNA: TGTGCCAGCAGCTTAACAGGGGAAGAGACCCAGTACTTC
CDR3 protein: CASSLTGEETQYF

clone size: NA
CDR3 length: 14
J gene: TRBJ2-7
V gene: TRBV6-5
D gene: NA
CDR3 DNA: TGTGCCAGCAGTGAAACTGGCGTCTCCTACGAGCAGTACTTC
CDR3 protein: CASSETGVSYEQYF

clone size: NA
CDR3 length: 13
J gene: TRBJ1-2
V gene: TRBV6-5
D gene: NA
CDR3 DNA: TGTGCCAGCAGCGTAACAGGGTCCTATGGCTACACCTTC
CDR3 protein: CASSVTGSYGYTF

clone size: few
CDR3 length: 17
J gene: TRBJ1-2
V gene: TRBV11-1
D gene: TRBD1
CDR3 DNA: TGTGCCAGCAGCTCCCCCTTAGGGACAGGGAGTAACTATGGCTACACCTTC
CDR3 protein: CASSSPLGTGSNYGYTF

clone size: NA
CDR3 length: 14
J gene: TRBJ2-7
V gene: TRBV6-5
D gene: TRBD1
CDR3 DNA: TGTGCCAGCAGTCCCAGGGGGCATCTCTACGAGCAGTACTTC
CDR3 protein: CASSPRGHLYEQYF